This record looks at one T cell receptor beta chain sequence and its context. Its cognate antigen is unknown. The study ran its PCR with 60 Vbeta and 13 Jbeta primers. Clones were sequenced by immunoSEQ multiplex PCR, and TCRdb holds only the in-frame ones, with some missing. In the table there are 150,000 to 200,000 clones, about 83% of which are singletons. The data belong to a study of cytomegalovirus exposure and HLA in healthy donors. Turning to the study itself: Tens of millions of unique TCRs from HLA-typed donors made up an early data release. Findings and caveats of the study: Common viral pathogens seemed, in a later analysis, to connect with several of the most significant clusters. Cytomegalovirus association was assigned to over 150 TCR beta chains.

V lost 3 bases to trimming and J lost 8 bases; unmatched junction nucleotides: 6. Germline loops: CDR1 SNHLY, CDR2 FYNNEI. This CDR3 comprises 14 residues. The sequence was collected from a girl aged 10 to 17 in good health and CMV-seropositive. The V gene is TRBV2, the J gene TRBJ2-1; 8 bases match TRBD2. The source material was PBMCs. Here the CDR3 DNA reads TGTGCCAGCAGTGAGCGGCGGGGGGCCGATGAGCAGTTCTTC. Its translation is CASSERRGADEQFF.